The clone carrying this T cell receptor beta chain came up many times. The data derive from a study of T cells after yellow fever vaccination. TCRdb ran MiXCR on the 5' RACE reads and lists one entry per CDR3 protein. The data contain over 110,000 distinct CDR3 sequences, more than 6% of them singletons. This CDR3 comprises 11 residues. The V end lost 2 bases, the J end lost 5 bases, and 7 bases lay between the germline ends. Per germline, CDR1 DFQATT and CDR2 SNEGSKA (reference sequence). Sequenced here: CD4+ T cells sorted from PBMCs, sampled 5 days after the yellow fever booster vaccination. The TCR sequence derives from a man aged 25-40 years who received the YFV17D yellow fever vaccine. V usage is TRBV20-1 and J usage is TRBJ2-7; D gene unclear. The CDR3 loop reads CSARLGDEQYF. Here the CDR3 DNA reads TGCAGTGCTAGACTGGGCGACGAGCAGTACTTC.